This entry is about one T cell receptor beta chain. The germline V gene has CDR1 SGHRS and CDR2 YFSETQ. V was clipped by 6 bases and J by 0 bases, with 19 bases between them. The CDR3 loop spans 18 amino acids. The data were taken from a study of CD8+ T cells in alopecia areata. As the sequencing template, cDNA was produced by extracting RNA and reverse transcribing it. The assay was immunoSEQ multiplex PCR, and TCRdb's table has in-frame clones only and misses some. The table lists roughly 60,000 clones, roughly 45% of them singletons, with roughly 51% in the top ten. The TCR was taken from a human donor with alopecia areata. This chain uses TRBV5-1 with TRBJ2-6; D gene ambiguous. Source material: NKG2D-low CD8+ T cells sorted from blood. CDR3 DNA sequence: TGCGCCAGCATCGGGTCTGGGGTCCAGAGCTCTGGGGCCAACGTCCTGACTTTC. It yields the protein CASIGSGVQSSGANVLTF.